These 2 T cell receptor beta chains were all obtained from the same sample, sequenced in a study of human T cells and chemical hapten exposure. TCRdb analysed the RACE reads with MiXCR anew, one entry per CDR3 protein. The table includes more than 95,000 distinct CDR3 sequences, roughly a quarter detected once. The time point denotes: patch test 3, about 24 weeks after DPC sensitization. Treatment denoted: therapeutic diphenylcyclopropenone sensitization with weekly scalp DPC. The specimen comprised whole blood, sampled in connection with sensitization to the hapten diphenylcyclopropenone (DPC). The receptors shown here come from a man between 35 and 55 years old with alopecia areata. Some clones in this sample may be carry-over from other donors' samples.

This CDR3 is CASSYGSTGRSEKLFF. Written as DNA, the CDR3 is TGTGCCAGCAGTTACGGCTCGACAGGGAGGAGTGAAAAACTGTTTTTT. The rearrangement links TRBV6-6 to TRBJ1-4; 7 nucleotides match TRBD1. CDR3 length: 16 residues. V was pared by 2 bases and J by 7 bases, with 10 bases of the junction left unmatched. CDR1 and CDR2 (germline): MNHNY, SVGAGI (reference sequence).

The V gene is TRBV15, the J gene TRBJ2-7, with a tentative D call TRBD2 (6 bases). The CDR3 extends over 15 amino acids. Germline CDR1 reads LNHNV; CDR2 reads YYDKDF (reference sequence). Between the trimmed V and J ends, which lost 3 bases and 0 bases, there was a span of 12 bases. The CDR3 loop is CATSSGGVASYEQYF. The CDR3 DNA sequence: TGTGCCACCAGCAGCGGAGGGGTGGCCTCCTACGAGCAGTACTTC.